These 30 T cell receptor beta chains originate from one sample sequenced in a study of blood T cell repertoires in COVID-19 (dated by TCRdb to 2018 to 2021). The protocol used for the library was the immunoSEQ multiplex PCR assay. Entries here come from immuneACCESS through TCRdb and include only in-frame sequences with V and J called. Some clones fail to appear in such tables; in the studies checked, an unresolved V gene covers under half of the shortfall, and the cause of the remainder is unknown. The table for this sample lists some 110,000 clones; about 89% of them were counted only once. The top ten hold 4% to 5% of the sample. Sequencing used peripheral blood. Receptors were obtained from a man aged 40-49 years with acute or convalescent COVID-19.

V usage is TRBV15 and J usage is TRBJ1-5; D is possibly TRBD1 (5 bases). V lost 0 bases and J lost 5, with 11 bases in between. The CDR3 loop spans 15 amino acids. Germline assignment: CDR1 LNHNV and CDR2 YYDKDF (reference sequence). The CDR3: CATSRDPTRDQPQHF. Written as DNA, the CDR3 is TGTGCCACCAGCAGAGATCCGACCAGGGATCAGCCCCAGCATTTT.

The chain employs TRBV6-5 and TRBJ2-2; a possible D gene is TRBD1 (6 bases). Germline V gene lookup returns CDR1 MNHEY and CDR2 SVGAGI. The CDR3 is made up of 14 amino acids. V lost 6 bases, J lost 4 bases, and 12 bases lay in between. The chain's CDR3 is CASSLRQVTGELFF. The CDR3, as DNA: TGTGCCAGCAGCTTAAGACAGGTCACCGGGGAGCTGTTTTTT.

This clone was picked up a small number of times. The rearrangement links TRBV10-3 to TRBJ1-3; D is undetermined. CDR1 and CDR2 (germline): ENHRY, SYGVKD. CDR3 length equals 13 residues. Deletions cut 2 bases from V and 4 bases from J, with 6 bases between. CDR3 nucleotide sequence: TGTGCCATCAGTGAGGCAGTAGGAAACACCATATATTTT. It encodes CAISEAVGNTIYF.

This chain links TRBV11-2 with TRBJ2-7; 9 bases fit TRBD2. Trimming removed 5 bases from V and 4 bases from J; junction bases left unmatched: 9. Germline CDR1 reads SGHAT; CDR2 reads FQNNGV. The CDR3 covers 15 residues. The CDR3 is CASSLDPSGNYEQYF. In DNA, the CDR3 is TGTGCCAGCAGCCTCGATCCTAGCGGGAATTACGAGCAGTACTTC.

The gene calls are TRBV14 and TRBJ1-1; unclear D gene. Trimming took off 5 bases at V and 5 bases at J, with 12 bases between the two ends. The germline V gene encodes CDR1 SGHDN and CDR2 FVKESK. The CDR3 consists of 13 residues. Written as DNA, the CDR3 is TGTGCCAGCAGCGAGCGGTCAACGACTGAAGCTTTCTTT. This sequence encodes CASSERSTTEAFF. The complete variable domain, with remaining parts taken from reference TRBV14 and TRBJ1-1, reads EAGVTQFPSHSVIEKGQTVTLRCDPISGHDNLYWYRRVMGKEIKFLLHFVKESKQDESGMPNNRFLAERTGGTYSTLKVQPAELEDSGVYFCASSERSTTEAFFGQGTRLTVV.

This chain links TRBV6-5 with TRBJ1-4; D uncertain. Deletions cut 6 bases from V and 0 bases from J, with 8 bases between. The CDR3 sequence is 14 residues long. CDR1 and CDR2 from the germline V gene are MNHEY and SVGAGI. CDR3 sequence reads: CASRQTATNEKLFF. CDR3 DNA sequence: TGTGCCAGCAGACAGACCGCAACTAATGAAAAACTGTTTTTT.

The chain carries TRBV3-1 (or the pseudogene TRBV3-2) and TRBJ2-2, with D possibly matching TRBD1 (6 bases). CDR1 is LGHDT, CDR2 YNNKEL, per germline (reference sequence). CDR3 length equals 15 residues. The V and J ends lost 0 bases and 5 bases respectively, with 10 bases between them. CDR3 in DNA: TGTGCCAGCAGCCAAGAGTCAGGGGTAACCGGGGAGCTGTTTTTT. Its protein is CASSQESGVTGELFF.

The V gene is TRBV27, the J gene TRBJ2-5; the D is unclear. Deletions cut 6 bases from V and 13 bases from J, with 15 bases between. CDR3 length equals 11 residues. Germline V gene lookup returns CDR1 MNHEY and CDR2 SMNVEV (reference sequence). CDR3 protein: CASRLQSQWYF. As DNA, the CDR3 is TGTGCCAGCAGGTTACAATCCCAATGGTACTTC.

The sample holds a few counts of this clone. This chain joins TRBV11-2 and TRBJ1-2; TRBD1 is a possible D gene (5 bases). Trimming pared 5 bases from V and 4 bases from J, leaving 20 bases between. The germline CDR1 and CDR2 sequences are SGHAT and FQNNGV. This CDR3 is 16 amino acids long. CDR3 amino acids: CASSRTKPGSSYGYTF. The CDR3 DNA sequence: TGTGCCAGCAGCCGAACCAAGCCAGGGTCTAGCTATGGCTACACCTTC. Based on the CDR3 plus reference TRBV11-2 and TRBJ1-2, the full variable domain is EAGVAQSPRYKIIEKRQSVAFWCNPISGHATLYWYQQILGQGPKLLIQFQNNGVVDDSQLPKDRFSAERLKGVDSTLKIQPAKLEDSAVYLCASSRTKPGSSYGYTFGSGTRLTVV.

Regarding this clone: Other DNA sequences in this sample translate to the same CDR3. The CDR3 DNA reads TGTGCCAGTAGTTACCGGGACAGTTACAATGAGCAGTTCTTC. Its protein is CASSYRDSYNEQFF. The chain employs TRBV19 and TRBJ2-1; 7 nucleotides match TRBD1. V gave up 5 bases and J gave up 4 bases; unmatched junction bases: 5. Germline V lookup: CDR1 LNHDA, CDR2 SQIVND (reference sequence). The CDR3 totals 14 residues.

This sequence joins TRBV5-4 and TRBJ2-7; possible D gene TRBD2, 5 bases. The V end lost 0 bases, the J end lost 0 bases, and 10 bases lay between the germline ends. In germline, CDR1 is SGHNT, CDR2 YYREEE (reference sequence). The CDR3 length is 15 residues. The CDR3 spells CASSLAAAISYEQYF. In nucleotides, the CDR3 is TGTGCCAGCAGCTTGGCAGCGGCAATCTCCTACGAGCAGTACTTC.

V gene TRBV29-1 combines with J gene TRBJ1-4; 8 bases map to TRBD1. V lost 7 bases, J lost 7 bases, and 8 bases stayed unmatched. The CDR3 loop spans 13 amino acids. From germline, CDR1 is SQVTM and CDR2 ANQGSEA. CDR3 region: CSASGTGGEKLFF. Written as DNA, the CDR3 is TGCAGCGCCTCCGGGACAGGAGGTGAAAAACTGTTTTTT.

The genes are TRBV9 and TRBJ2-1, with TRBD2 matching over 7 bases. CDR1 is SGDLS, CDR2 YYNGEE, per germline. Germline trimming cut 1 base from V and 6 bases from J; bases unmatched to any gene: 10. The CDR3 loop spans 16 amino acids. DNA of the CDR3: TGTGCCAGCAGCGTAAGAAGCGGGTCGGGGGGCAATGAGCAGTTCTTC. This codes for CASSVRSGSGGNEQFF.

The chain has TRBV7-2 and TRBJ1-2, with TRBD1 matching 11 bases. CDR3 length equals 15 residues. CDR1 is SGHTA, CDR2 FQGNSA, per germline. J was trimmed by 3 bases and V by 3 bases; bases with no gene match: 3. DNA for the CDR3: TGTGCCAGCAGCTTTGGGACAGGGGGGCACTATGGCTACACCTTC. It specifies CASSFGTGGHYGYTF.

The chain has TRBV5-5 and TRBJ2-7, with 9 bases that match TRBD1. Germline lookup yields CDR1 SGHKS and CDR2 YYEKEE (reference sequence). Losses at the gene ends were 6 bases for V and 5 bases for J; bases not matched to a gene: 6. There are 13 residues in the CDR3. CDR3 sequence (DNA): TGTGCCAGCAACCCCGGGACAGGGCACGAGCAGTACTTC. Translated: CASNPGTGHEQYF.

The V gene is TRBV4-3, the J gene TRBJ1-2; perhaps TRBD1 as D (5 bases). The ends were cut back, 0 bases at V and 4 bases at J, with 12 bases in the middle. The CDR3 is made up of 15 amino acids. Germline V gene sequence: CDR1 LGHNA, CDR2 YSLEER. The CDR3 nucleotides read TGCGCCAGCAGCCAAGATCCCGAGACAGTCTATGGCTACACCTTC. It specifies CASSQDPETVYGYTF.

J is TRBJ2-5 and V is TRBV30, with TRBD1 identical over 8 bases. The CDR3 totals 15 residues. V trimming: 1 base; J trimming: 5 bases; junction bases outside the gene matches: 9. The germline CDR1 and CDR2 sequences are GTSNPN and SVGIG (reference sequence). The chain's CDR3 is CAWSGHGQGEETQYF. The CDR3 DNA is TGTGCCTGGAGTGGACACGGACAGGGCGAGGAGACCCAGTACTTC.

The chain couples TRBV27 to TRBJ1-1; 10 bases fit TRBD1. CDR1 is MNHEY and CDR2 is SMNVEV in the germline V gene (reference sequence). The junction had 5 bases not matched to a gene; V was cut back by 3 bases and J by 10 bases. CDR3 length: 13 amino acids. CDR3 sequence: CASSFPGTGVAFF. In nucleotides, the CDR3 is TGTGCCAGCAGTTTCCCCGGGACAGGGGTAGCTTTCTTT.

The J gene is TRBJ2-2, the V gene TRBV2; D remains unclear. The CDR3 sequence is 15 residues long. Germline values: CDR1 SNHLY, CDR2 FYNNEI. V lost 1 base, J lost 3 bases, and 9 bases lay in between. The CDR3 region is CASSEGPGYTGELFF. The CDR3 DNA sequence: TGTGCCAGCAGTGAAGGTCCCGGGTACACCGGGGAGCTGTTTTTT.

The chain couples TRBV7-2 to TRBJ2-1; 12 positions match TRBD2. Trimming took 3 bases from V and 4 from J; bases not matched to a gene: 4. CDR1 is SGHTA and CDR2 is FQGNSA in the germline V gene. The length of the CDR3 is 16 residues. CDR3 amino acids: CASSFRLAGAYNEQFF. The DNA of the CDR3 is TGTGCCAGCAGCTTCCGACTAGCGGGGGCTTACAATGAGCAGTTCTTC.

The chain combines TRBV15 with TRBJ1-4, with 7 bases aligning to TRBD1. The germline V gene encodes CDR1 LNHNV and CDR2 YYDKDF (reference sequence). The ends lost 6 bases at V and 8 bases at J; junction bases unmatched: 12. The CDR3 is 15 amino acids. In nucleotides, the CDR3 is TGTGCCACCAGTACTGAAAGAGGGGGCAGGGAAAAACTGTTTTTT. Encoded protein: CATSTERGGREKLFF.

V is TRBV9 and J is TRBJ1-6, with D perhaps TRBD1 (5 bases). The V end lost 3 bases, the J end lost 0 bases, and 16 bases lay between the germline ends. CDR3 length: 18 amino acids. CDR1 and CDR2 from the germline V gene are SGDLS and YYNGEE. The CDR3 spells CASSARTGRDSYNSPLHF. In DNA, the CDR3 is TGTGCCAGCAGCGCACGAACAGGACGTGACTCCTATAATTCACCCCTCCACTTT.

The J gene is TRBJ2-5, the V gene TRBV5-1; 7 bases map to TRBD2. V shed 1 base and J 5 bases; nucleotides not matched to a gene: 5. The V gene's germline CDR1 is SGHRS and CDR2 YFSETQ. The CDR3 extends over 14 amino acids. Written as DNA, the CDR3 is TGCGCCAGCAGCTTGTTCGGGGAGGGGGAGACCCAGTACTTC. Protein: CASSLFGEGETQYF.

V is TRBV7-8 and J is TRBJ1-5, with TRBD1 matching 10 bases. The CDR3 covers 16 residues. V lost 3 bases and J lost 7; bases outside the gene matches: 9. Germline CDR1 and CDR2: SGHVS and FQNEAQ. CDR3 DNA sequence: TGTGCCAGCAGCTTCCGGAGGACAGGGGGGTACCAGCCCCAGCATTTT. It specifies CASSFRRTGGYQPQHF. Variable domain in full (rest from reference TRBV7-8 and TRBJ1-5): GAGVSQSPRYKVAKRGQDVALRCDPISGHVSLFWYQQALGQGPEFLTYFQNEAQLDKSGLPSDRFFAERPEGSVSTLKIQRTQQEDSAVYLCASSFRRTGGYQPQHFGDGTRLSIL.

The chain has TRBV6-2 or TRBV6-3 and TRBJ2-1, with a weak D call TRBD2 (7 bases). The V end was cut by 5 bases, the J end by 5 bases, with 13 bases between. The CDR3 runs to 14 residues. The germline CDR1 and CDR2 sequences are MNHEY and SVGEGT. The CDR3 DNA reads as TGTGCCAGCAGTATGCGGGGGCCCGACAATGAGCAGTTCTTC. Translation: CASSMRGPDNEQFF.

This chain links TRBV7-9 with TRBJ1-1; D is perhaps TRBD1 (6 bases). CDR1 SEHNR and CDR2 FQNEAQ come from the germline V gene (reference sequence). The CDR3 runs 14 residues. Trimming removed 1 base at V and 4 bases at J, with 10 bases between. For the CDR3, the DNA is TGTGCCAGCAGCTTAGATCAAGGGGGCACTGAAGCTTTCTTT. Translating it yields CASSLDQGGTEAFF.

The V call is TRBV5-1, the J call TRBJ2-1; TRBD2 matches 7 bases. The CDR3 sequence is 17 residues long. The V gene's germline CDR1 is SGHRS and CDR2 YFSETQ. The junction had 11 bases not matched to a gene; V was cut back by 0 bases and J by 5 bases. CDR3 nucleotides: TGCGCCAGCAGCTTGGTGCGCCCGGGGGGTGGGAACAATGAGCAGTTCTTC. This gives the protein CASSLVRPGGGNNEQFF.

The V gene is TRBV11-2, the J gene TRBJ2-2; D is perhaps TRBD2 (6 bases). The germline V and J ends were trimmed by 0 bases and 7 bases, with 12 bases remaining between them. Germline lookup yields CDR1 SGHAT and CDR2 FQNNGV. CDR3 length: 15 amino acids. Written as DNA, the CDR3 is TGTGCCAGCAGCTTAGACGGGAGTCGGAACGGGGAGCTGTTTTTT. Amino acids: CASSLDGSRNGELFF.

The rearrangement links TRBV5-6 to TRBJ1-1, with D possibly TRBD1 on 5 matching bases. CDR3 size: 14 residues. Trimming stripped 2 bases from V and 1 base from J, with 9 bases between. CDR1 and CDR2 from the germline V gene are SGHDT and YYEEEE. The CDR3 loop reads CASSLQDWNTEAFF. Written as DNA, the CDR3 is TGTGCCAGCAGCTTACAGGATTGGAACACTGAAGCTTTCTTT. The full variable domain, completed using reference TRBV5-6 and TRBJ1-1, is DAGVTQSPTHLIKTRGQQVTLRCSPKSGHDTVSWYQQALGQGPQFIFQYYEEEERQRGNFPDRFSGHQFPNYSSELNVNALLLGDSALYLCASSLQDWNTEAFFGQGTRLTVV.

The chain combines TRBV25-1 with TRBJ1-1, with 10 bases that match TRBD1. This CDR3 region has 15 residues. Germline loops: CDR1 MGHDK, CDR2 SYGVNS. Germline trimming cut 4 bases from V and 5 bases from J; bases unmatched to any gene: 7. The CDR3 nucleotides are TGTGCCAGCAGTGCCGGGACAGGGGATTTAACTGAAGCTTTCTTT. This gives the protein CASSAGTGDLTEAFF.